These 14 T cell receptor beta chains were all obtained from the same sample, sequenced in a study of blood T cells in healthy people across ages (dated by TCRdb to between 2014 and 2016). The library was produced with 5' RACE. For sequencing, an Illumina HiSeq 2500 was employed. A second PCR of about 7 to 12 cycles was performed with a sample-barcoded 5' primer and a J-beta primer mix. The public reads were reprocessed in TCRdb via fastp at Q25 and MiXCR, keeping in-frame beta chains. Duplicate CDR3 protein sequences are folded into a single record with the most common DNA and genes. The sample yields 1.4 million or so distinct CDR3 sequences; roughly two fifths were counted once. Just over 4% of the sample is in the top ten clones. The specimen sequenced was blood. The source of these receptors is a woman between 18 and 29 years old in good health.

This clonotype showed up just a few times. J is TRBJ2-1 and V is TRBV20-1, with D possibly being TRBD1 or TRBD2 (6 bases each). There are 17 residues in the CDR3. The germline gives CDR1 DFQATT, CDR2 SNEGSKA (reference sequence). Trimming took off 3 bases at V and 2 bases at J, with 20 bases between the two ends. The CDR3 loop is CSARDGGGQTAYNEQFF. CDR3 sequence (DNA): TGCAGTGCTAGGGACGGGGGCGGACAGACCGCCTACAATGAGCAGTTCTTC.

The CDR3 reads CASSAASGGPDNEQFF. Written as DNA, the CDR3 is TGTGCCAGCAGTGCTGCTAGCGGGGGGCCTGACAATGAGCAGTTCTTC. The J gene is TRBJ2-1, the V gene TRBV2; 11 nucleotides align to TRBD2. Germline V CDR1 and CDR2: SNHLY, FYNNEI. The CDR3 runs 16 residues. Germline trimming cut 4 bases from V and 5 bases from J; bases unmatched to any gene: 7.

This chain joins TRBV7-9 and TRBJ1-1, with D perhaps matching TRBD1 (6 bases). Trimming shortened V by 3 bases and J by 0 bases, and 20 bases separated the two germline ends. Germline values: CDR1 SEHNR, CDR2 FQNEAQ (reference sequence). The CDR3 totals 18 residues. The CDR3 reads CASSFSPGTLLMNTEAFF. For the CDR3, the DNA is TGTGCCAGCAGCTTCAGTCCCGGGACACTTCTCATGAACACTGAAGCTTTCTTT. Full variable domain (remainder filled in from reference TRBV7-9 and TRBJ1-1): DTGVSQNPRHKITKRGQNVTFRCDPISEHNRLYWYRQTLGQGPEFLTYFQNEAQLEKSRLLSDRFSAERPKGSFSTLEIQRTEQGDSAMYLCASSFSPGTLLMNTEAFFGQGTRLTVV.

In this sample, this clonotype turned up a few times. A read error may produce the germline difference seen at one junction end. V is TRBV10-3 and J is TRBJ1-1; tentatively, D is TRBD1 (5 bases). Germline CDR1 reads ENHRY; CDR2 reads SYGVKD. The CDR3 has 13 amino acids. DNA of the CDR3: TGTGCTATCAGTGAGACAGCGGGTACTGAAGCTTTCTTT. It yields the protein CAISETAGTEAFF.

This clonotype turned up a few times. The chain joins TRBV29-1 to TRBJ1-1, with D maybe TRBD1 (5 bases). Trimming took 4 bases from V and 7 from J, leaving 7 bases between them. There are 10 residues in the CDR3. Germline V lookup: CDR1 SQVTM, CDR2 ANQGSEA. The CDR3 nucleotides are TGCAGCGTTGTCCAGGGTGAAGCTTTCTTT. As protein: CSVVQGEAFF.

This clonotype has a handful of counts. CDR3 in amino acids: CAIRAYQRGVSYEQYF. DNA of the CDR3: TGTGCCATCAGAGCCTATCAGCGGGGGGTCTCCTACGAGCAGTACTTC. The V and J genes are TRBV10-3 and TRBJ2-7; TRBD2 aligns across 9 bases. CDR3 length equals 16 residues. Germline V gene sequence: CDR1 ENHRY, CDR2 SYGVKD. V shed 6 bases and J 0 bases; nucleotides not matched to a gene: 9.

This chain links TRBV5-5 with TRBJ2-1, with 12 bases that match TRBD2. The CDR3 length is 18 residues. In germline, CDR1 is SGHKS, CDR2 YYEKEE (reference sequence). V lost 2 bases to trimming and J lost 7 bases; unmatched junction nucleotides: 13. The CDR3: CASSFSSGGAGLGNEQFF. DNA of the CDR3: TGTGCCAGCAGCTTCTCTAGCGGGGGGGCTGGACTCGGGAATGAGCAGTTCTTC.

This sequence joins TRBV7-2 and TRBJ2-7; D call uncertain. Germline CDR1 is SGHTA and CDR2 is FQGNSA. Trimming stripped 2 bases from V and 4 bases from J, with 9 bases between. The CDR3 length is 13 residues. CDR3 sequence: CASSLSPKYEQYF. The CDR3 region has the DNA TGTGCCAGCAGCTTATCTCCCAAGTACGAGCAGTACTTC.

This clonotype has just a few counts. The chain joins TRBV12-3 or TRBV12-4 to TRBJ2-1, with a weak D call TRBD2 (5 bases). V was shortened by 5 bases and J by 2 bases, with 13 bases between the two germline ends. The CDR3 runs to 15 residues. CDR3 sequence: CASSKGRAAYNEQFF. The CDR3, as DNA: TGTGCCAGCAGTAAAGGACGAGCGGCCTACAATGAGCAGTTCTTC.

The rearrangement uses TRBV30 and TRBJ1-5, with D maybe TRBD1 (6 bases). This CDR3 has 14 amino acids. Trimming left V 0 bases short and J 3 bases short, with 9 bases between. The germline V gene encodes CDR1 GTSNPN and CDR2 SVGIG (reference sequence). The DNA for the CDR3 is TGTGCCTGGAGTGTAGCAGGGGTCAATCAGCCCCAGCATTTT. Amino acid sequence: CAWSVAGVNQPQHF. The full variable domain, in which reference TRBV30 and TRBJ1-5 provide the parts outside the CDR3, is SQTIHQWPATLVQPVGSPLSLECTVEGTSNPNLYWYRQAAGRGLQLLFYSVGIGQISSEVPQNLSASRPQDRQFILSSKKLLLSDSGFYLCAWSVAGVNQPQHFGDGTRLSIL.

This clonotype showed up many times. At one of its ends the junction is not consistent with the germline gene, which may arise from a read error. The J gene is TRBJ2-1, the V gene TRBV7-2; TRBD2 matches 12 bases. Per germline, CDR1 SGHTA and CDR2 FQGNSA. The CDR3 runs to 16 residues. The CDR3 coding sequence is TGCGCCAGCAGCTTGGTAGGGACTAGCGGGTACAATGAGCAGTTCTTC. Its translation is CASSLVGTSGYNEQFF.

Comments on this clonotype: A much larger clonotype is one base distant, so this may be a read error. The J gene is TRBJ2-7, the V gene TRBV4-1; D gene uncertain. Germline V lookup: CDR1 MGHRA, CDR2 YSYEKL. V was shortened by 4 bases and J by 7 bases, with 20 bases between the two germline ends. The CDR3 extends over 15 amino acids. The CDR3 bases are TGCGCCAGCAGCCTGACGGATCTCGTAGGCGATGAGCAGTACTTC. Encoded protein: CASSLTDLVGDEQYF.

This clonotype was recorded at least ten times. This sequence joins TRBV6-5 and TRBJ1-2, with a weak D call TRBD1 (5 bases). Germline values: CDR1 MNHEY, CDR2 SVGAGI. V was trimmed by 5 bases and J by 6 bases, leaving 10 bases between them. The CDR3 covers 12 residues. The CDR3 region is CASSRGTDGYTF. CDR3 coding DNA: TGTGCCAGCAGTAGGGGCACAGATGGCTACACCTTC.

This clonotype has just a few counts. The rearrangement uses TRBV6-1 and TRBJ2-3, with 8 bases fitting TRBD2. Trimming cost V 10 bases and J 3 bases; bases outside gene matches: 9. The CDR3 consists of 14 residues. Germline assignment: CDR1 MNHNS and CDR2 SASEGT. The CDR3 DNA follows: TGTGCCATTCCAGCGGGGGTTATAACAGATACGCAGTATTTT. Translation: CAIPAGVITDTQYF.